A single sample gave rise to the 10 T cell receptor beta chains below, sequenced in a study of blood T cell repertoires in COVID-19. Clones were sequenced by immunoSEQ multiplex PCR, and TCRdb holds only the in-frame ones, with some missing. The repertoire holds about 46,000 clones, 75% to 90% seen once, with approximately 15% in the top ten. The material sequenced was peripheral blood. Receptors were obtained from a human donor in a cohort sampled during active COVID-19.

CDR3 bases: TGTGCCAGCAGGCGGGACGGGGTGAACTATGGCTACACCTTC. It codes for CASRRDGVNYGYTF. The genes are TRBV6-5 and TRBJ1-2; the D gene is possibly TRBD1 (5 bases). V was trimmed by 6 bases and J by 2 bases, leaving 13 bases between them. This CDR3 has 14 residues. CDR1 and CDR2 (germline): MNHEY, SVGAGI.

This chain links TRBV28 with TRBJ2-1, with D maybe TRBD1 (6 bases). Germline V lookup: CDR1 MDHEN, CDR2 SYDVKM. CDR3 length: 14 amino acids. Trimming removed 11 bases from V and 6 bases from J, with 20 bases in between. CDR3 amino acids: CAGRTATRGNEQFF. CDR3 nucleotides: TGTGCCGGCCGGACAGCCACCCGGGGCAATGAGCAGTTCTTC.

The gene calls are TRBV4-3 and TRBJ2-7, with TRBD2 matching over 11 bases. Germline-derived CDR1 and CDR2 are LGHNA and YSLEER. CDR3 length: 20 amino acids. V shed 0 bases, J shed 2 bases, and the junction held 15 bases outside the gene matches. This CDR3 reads CASSQDDVGLAGERAYEQYF. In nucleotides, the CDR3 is TGCGCCAGCAGCCAAGATGACGTCGGACTAGCGGGCGAAAGAGCCTACGAGCAGTACTTC.

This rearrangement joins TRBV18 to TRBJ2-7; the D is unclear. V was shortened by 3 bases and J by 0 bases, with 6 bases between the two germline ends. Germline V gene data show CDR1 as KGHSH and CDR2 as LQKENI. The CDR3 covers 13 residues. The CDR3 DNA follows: TGTGCCAGCTCACCTTTCAGCTCCTACGAGCAGTACTTC. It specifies CASSPFSSYEQYF.

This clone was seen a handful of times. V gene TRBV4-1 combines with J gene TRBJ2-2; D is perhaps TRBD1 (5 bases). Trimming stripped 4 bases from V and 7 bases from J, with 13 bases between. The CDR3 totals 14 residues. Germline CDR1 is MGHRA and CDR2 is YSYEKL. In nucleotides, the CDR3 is TGCGCCAGCAGCCCCACCAGGGTTATCGGGGAGCTGTTTTTT. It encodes CASSPTRVIGELFF.

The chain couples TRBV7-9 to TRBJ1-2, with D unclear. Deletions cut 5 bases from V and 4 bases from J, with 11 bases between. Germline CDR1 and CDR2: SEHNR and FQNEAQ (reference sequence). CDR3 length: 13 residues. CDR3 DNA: TGTGCCAGCAGCGAGGGATCGGCCTATGGCTACACCTTC. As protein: CASSEGSAYGYTF.

CDR3 DNA sequence: TGTGCCAGCAGTAACAATGGAGGTGAAGCTTTCTTT. Translation: CASSNNGGEAFF. The chain couples TRBV6-5 to TRBJ1-1; D unclear. This CDR3 has 12 residues. V lost 5 bases and J 7 bases, leaving 11 bases between the germline ends. Germline values: CDR1 MNHEY, CDR2 SVGAGI.

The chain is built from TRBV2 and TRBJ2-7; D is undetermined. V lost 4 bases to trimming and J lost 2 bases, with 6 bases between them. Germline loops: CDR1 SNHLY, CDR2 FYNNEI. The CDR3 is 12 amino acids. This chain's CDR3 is CASSGAAYEQYF. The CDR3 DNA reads TGTGCCAGCAGTGGGGCAGCCTACGAGCAGTACTTC.

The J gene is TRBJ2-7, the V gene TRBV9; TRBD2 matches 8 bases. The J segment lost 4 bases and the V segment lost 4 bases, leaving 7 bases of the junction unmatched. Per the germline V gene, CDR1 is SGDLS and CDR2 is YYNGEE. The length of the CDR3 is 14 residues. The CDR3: CASSPGLDQYEQYF. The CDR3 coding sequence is TGTGCCAGCAGCCCGGGACTAGACCAATACGAGCAGTACTTC.

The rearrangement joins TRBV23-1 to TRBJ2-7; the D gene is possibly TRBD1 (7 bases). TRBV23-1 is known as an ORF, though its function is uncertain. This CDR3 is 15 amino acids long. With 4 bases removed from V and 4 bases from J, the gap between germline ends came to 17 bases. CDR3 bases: TGCGCCAGCAGTCGCTGGAGGGGGCGCTTTTACGAGCAGTACTTC. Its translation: CASSRWRGRFYEQYF.